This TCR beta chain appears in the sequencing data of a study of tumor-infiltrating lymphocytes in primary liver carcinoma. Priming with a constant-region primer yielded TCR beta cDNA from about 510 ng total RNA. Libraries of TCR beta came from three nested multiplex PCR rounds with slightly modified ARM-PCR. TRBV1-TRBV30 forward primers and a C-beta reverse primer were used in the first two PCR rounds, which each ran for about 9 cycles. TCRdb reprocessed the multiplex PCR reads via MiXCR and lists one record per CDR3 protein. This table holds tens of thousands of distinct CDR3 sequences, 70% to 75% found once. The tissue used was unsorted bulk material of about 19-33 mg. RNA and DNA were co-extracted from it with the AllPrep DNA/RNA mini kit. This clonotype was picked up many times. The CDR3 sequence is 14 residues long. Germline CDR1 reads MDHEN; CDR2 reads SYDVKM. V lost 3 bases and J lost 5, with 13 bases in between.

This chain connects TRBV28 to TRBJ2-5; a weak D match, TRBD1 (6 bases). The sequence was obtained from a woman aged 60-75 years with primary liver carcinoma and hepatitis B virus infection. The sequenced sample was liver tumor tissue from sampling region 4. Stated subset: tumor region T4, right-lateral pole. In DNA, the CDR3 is TGTGCCAGCAGTTTCGGGCAGGGGTCCGAGACCCAGTACTTC. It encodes CASSFGQGSETQYF.